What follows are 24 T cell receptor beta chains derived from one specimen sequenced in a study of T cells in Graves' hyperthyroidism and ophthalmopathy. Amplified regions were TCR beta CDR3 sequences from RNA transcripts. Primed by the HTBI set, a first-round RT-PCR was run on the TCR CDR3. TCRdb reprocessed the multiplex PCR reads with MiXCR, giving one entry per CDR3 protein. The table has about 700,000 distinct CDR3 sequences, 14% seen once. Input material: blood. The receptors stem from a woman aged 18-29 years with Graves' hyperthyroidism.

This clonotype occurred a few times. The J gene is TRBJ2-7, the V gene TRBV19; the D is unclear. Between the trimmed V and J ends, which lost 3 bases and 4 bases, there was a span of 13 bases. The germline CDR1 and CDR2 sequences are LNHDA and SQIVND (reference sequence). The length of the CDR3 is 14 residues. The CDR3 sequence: CASSIPGNKYEQYF. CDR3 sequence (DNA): TGTGCCAGTAGTATCCCAGGAAACAAATACGAGCAGTACTTC.

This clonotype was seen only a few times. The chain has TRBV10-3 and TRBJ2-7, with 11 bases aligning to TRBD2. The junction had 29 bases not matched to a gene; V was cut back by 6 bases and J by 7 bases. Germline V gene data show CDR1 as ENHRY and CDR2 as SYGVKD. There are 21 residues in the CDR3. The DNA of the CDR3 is TGTGCCATCAGGCCGGTCTCAGGGGCTCCGGAGATAGCGGGAGGGCCGGGGGAGCAGTACTTC. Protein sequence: CAIRPVSGAPEIAGGPGEQYF.

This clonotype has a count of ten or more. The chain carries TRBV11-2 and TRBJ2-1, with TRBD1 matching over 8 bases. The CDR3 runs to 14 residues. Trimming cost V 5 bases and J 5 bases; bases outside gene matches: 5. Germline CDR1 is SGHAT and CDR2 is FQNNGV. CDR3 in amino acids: CASSPRTGNNEQFF. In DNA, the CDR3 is TGTGCCAGCAGCCCCCGGACAGGGAACAATGAGCAGTTCTTC.

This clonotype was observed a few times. In nucleotides, the CDR3 is TGCGCCAGCAGCTTGTGGGGACAGGGGGCGACCACCGGGGAGCTGTTTTTT. Encoded protein: CASSLWGQGATTGELFF. The V gene is TRBV5-1, the J gene TRBJ2-2; 12 bases map to TRBD1. Germline V gene data show CDR1 as SGHRS and CDR2 as YFSETQ. Losses at the gene ends were 1 base for V and 4 bases for J; bases not matched to a gene: 5. The CDR3 runs to 17 residues.

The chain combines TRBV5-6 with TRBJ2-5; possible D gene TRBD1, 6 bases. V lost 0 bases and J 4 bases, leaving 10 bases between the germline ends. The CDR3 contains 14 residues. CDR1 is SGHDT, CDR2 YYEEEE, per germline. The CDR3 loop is CASSLVQGVETQYF. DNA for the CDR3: TGTGCCAGCAGCTTGGTACAGGGAGTAGAGACCCAGTACTTC.

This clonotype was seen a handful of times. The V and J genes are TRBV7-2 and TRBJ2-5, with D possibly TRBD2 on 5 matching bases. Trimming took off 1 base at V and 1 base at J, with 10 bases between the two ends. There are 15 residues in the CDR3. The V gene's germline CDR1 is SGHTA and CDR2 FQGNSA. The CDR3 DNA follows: TGTGCCAGCAGCTTAGATGAGGGAATCCAAGAGACCCAGTACTTC. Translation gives CASSLDEGIQETQYF.

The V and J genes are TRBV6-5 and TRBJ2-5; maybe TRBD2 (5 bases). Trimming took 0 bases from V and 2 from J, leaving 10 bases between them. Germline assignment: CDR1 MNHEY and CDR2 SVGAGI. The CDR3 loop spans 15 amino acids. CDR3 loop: CASSYSRRGQETQYF. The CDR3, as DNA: TGTGCCAGCAGTTACTCCCGACGGGGACAAGAGACCCAGTACTTC.

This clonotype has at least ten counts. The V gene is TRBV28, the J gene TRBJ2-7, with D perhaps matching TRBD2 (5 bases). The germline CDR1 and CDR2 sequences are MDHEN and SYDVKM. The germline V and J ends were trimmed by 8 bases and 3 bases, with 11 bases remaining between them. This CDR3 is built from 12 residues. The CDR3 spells CASYSRGYEQYF. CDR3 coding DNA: TGTGCCAGCTATAGCCGGGGCTACGAGCAGTACTTC.

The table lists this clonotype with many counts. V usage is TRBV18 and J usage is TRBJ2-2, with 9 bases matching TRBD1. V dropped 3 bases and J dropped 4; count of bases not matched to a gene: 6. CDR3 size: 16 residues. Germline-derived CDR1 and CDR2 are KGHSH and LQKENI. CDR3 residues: CASSPVGQGGTGELFF. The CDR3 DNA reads TGTGCCAGCTCACCGGTGGGACAGGGCGGCACCGGGGAGCTGTTTTTT.

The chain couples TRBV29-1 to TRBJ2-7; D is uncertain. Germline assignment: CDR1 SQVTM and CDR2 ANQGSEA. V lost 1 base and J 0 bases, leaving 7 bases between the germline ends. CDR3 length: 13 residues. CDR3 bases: TGCAGCGTTGAAGTGGCGGCCTCCTACGAGCAGTACTTC. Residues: CSVEVAASYEQYF.

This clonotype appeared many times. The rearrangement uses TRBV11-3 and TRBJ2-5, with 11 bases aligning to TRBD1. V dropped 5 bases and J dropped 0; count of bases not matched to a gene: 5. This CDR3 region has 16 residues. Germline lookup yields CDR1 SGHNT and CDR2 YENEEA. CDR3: CASSPGQGEYQETQYF. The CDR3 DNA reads TGTGCCAGCAGCCCGGGACAGGGGGAGTACCAAGAGACCCAGTACTTC. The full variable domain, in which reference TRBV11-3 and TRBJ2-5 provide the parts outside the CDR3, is EAGVVQSPRYKIIEKKQPVAFWCNPISGHNTLYWYLQNLGQGPELLIRYENEEAVDDSQLPKDRFSAERLKGVDSTLKIQPAELGDSAVYLCASSPGQGEYQETQYFGPGTRLLVL.

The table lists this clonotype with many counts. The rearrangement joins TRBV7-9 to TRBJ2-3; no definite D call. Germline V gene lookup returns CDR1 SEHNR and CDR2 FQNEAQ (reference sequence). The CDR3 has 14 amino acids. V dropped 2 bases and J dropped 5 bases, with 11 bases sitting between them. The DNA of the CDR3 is TGTGCCAGCAGCTTAATTTCCGCCAGAGATACGCAGTATTTT. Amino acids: CASSLISARDTQYF.

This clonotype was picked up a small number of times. Here the CDR3 reads CASSSSGWLPQHF. The CDR3 region has the DNA TGTGCCAGCAGCTCCAGTGGGTGGTTACCCCAGCATTTT. The chain carries TRBV7-8 and TRBJ1-5, with no clear D. The CDR3 consists of 13 residues. Looked up from germline, CDR1 is SGHVS and CDR2 is FQNEAQ. V was trimmed by 4 bases and J by 10 bases, leaving 14 bases between them.

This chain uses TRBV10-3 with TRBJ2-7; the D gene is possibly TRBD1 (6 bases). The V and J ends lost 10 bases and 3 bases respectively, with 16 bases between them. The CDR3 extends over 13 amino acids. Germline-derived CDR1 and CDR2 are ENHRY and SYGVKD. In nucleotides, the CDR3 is TGTGCCACCACAGGGCAGGCTGACTACGAGCAGTACTTC. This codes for CATTGQADYEQYF.

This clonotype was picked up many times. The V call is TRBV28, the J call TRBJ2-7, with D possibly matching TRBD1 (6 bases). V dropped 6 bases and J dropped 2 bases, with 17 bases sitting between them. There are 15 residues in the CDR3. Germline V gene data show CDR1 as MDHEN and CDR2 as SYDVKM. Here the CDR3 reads CASSPGAARAYEQYF. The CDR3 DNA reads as TGTGCCAGCAGCCCAGGGGCGGCCCGGGCCTACGAGCAGTACTTC. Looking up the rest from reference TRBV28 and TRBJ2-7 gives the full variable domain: DVKVTQSSRYLVKRTGEKVFLECVQDMDHENMFWYRQDPGLGLRLIYFSYDVKMKEKGDIPEGYSVSREKKERFSLILESASTNQTSMYLCASSPGAARAYEQYFGPGTRLTVT.

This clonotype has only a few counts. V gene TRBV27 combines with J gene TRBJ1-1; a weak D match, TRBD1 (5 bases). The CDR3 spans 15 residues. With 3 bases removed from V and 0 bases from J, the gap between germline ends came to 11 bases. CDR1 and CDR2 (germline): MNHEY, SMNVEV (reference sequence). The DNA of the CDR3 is TGTGCCAGCAGTTTGAGTGGGGGTTTGAACACTGAAGCTTTCTTT. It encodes CASSLSGGLNTEAFF.

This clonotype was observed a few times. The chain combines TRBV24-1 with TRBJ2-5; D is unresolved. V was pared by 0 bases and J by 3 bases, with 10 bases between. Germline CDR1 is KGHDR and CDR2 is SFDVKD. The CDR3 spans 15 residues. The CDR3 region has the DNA TGTGCCACCAGTGATTTGGGAGTTCGGGAAGAGACCCAGTACTTC. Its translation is CATSDLGVREETQYF.

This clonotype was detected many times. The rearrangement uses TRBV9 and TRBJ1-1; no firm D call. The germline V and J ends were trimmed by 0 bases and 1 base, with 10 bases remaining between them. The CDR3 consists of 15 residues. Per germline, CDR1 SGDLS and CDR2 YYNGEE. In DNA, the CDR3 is TGTGCCAGCAGCGTAGGCCTTCCCACGAACACTGAAGCTTTCTTT. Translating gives CASSVGLPTNTEAFF.

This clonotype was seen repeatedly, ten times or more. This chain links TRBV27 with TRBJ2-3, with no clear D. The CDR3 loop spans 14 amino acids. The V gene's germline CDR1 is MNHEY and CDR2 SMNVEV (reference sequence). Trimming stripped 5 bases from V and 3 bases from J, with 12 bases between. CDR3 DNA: TGTGCCAGCAGTCCCCCGGGCGCGACAGATACGCAGTATTTT. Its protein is CASSPPGATDTQYF.

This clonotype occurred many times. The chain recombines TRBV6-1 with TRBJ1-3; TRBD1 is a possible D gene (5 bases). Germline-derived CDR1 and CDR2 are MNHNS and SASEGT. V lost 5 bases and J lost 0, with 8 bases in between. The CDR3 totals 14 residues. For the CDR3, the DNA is TGTGCCAGCAGTCCAGGGTTCTCTGGAAACACCATATATTTT. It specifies CASSPGFSGNTIYF.

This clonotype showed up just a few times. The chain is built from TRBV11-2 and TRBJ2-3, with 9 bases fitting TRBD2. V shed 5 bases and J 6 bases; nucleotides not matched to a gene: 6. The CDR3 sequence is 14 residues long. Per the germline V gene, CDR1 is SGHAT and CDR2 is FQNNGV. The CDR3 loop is CASSPTSGGDTQYF. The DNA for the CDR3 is TGTGCCAGCAGCCCGACTAGCGGAGGGGATACGCAGTATTTT.

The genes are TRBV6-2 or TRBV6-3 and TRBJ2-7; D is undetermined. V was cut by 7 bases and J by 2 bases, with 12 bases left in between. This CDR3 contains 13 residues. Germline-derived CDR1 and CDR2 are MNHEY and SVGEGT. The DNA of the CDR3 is TGTGCCAGCACTCCGGGCGAACCCTACGAGCAGTACTTC. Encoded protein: CASTPGEPYEQYF.

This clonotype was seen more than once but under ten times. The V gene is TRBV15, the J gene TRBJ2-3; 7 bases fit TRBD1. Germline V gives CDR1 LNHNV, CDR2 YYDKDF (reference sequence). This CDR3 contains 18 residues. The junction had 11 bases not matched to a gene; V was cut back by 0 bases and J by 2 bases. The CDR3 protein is CATSREGSVGGLTDTQYF. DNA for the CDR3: TGTGCCACCAGCAGAGAGGGGTCGGTAGGGGGCCTCACAGATACGCAGTATTTT.

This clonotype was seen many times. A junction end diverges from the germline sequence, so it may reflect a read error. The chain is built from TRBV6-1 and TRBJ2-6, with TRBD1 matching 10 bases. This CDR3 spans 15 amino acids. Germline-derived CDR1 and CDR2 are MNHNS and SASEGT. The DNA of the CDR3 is TGTGCCAGCAGTTGGGCCGGGACAGGGGTCAACGTCCTGACTTTC. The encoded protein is CASSWAGTGVNVLTF.